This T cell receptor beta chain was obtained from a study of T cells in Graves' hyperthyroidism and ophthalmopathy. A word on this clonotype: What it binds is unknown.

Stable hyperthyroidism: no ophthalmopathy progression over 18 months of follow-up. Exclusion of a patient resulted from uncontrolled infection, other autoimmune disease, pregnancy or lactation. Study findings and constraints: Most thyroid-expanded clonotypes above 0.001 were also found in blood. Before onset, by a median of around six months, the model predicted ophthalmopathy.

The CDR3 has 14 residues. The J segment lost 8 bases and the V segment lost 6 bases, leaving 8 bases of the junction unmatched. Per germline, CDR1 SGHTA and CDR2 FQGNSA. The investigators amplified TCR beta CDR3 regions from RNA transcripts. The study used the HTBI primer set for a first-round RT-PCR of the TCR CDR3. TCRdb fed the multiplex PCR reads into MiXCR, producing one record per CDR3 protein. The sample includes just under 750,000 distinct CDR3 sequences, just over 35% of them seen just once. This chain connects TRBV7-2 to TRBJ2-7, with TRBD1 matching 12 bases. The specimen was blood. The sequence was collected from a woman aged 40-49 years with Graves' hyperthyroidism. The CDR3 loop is CASRPGTGGRQQYF. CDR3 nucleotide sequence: TGTGCCAGCAGGCCCGGGACAGGGGGCCGCCAGCAGTACTTC.